This T cell receptor (beta chain) was captured by sequencing in a study of shared clonotypes between healthy human individuals. Germline values: CDR1 MNHNS, CDR2 SASEGT. V was cut by 0 bases and J by 0 bases, with 20 bases left in between. CDR3 length: 19 residues. Generated by immunoSEQ multiplex PCR, the TCRdb table keeps only in-frame clones and is missing some. The top ten hold about 0.11% of the sample, which has some 600,000 clones, approximately 96% seen once. CD45RO-negative cells were positively selected for CCR7, leaving out terminally differentiated effector memory CD45RA+ cells. The sequenced sample consisted of naive CD8+ T cells sorted from blood. This clonotype originated in a woman in her thirties in good health. The genes are TRBV6-1 and TRBJ1-1, with D perhaps TRBD1 (5 bases). The CDR3 nucleotides are TGTGCCAGCAGTGAAGCAGATACCGGGACGGCTTACATGAACACTGAAGCTTTCTTT. Its protein is CASSEADTGTAYMNTEAFF.